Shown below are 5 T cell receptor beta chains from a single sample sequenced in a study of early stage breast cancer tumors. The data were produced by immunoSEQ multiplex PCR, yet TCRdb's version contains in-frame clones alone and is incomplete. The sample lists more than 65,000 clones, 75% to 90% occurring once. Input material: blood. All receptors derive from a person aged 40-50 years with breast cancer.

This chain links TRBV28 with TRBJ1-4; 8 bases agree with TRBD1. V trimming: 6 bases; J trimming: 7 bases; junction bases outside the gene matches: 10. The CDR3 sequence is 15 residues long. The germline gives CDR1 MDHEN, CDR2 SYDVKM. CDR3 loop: CASSPSAGGVEKLFF. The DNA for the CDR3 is TGTGCCAGCAGCCCTTCGGCAGGGGGCGTTGAAAAACTGTTTTTT.

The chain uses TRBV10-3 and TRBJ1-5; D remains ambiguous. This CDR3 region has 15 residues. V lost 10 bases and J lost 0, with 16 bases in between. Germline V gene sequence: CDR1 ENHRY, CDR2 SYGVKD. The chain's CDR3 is CATQFGGPSNQPQHF. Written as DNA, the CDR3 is TGTGCCACCCAGTTCGGAGGACCTAGCAATCAGCCCCAGCATTTT.

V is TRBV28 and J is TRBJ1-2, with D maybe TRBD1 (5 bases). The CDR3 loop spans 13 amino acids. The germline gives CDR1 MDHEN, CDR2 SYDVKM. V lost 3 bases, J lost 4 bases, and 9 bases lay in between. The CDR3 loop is CASSLVQGYGYTF. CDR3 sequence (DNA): TGTGCCAGCAGTTTGGTTCAGGGCTATGGCTACACCTTC.

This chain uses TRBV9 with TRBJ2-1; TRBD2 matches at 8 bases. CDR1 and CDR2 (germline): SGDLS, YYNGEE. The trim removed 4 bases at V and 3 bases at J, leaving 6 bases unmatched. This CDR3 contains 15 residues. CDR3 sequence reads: CASSLGLANYNEQFF. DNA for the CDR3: TGTGCCAGCAGCCTCGGACTAGCAAACTACAATGAGCAGTTCTTC.

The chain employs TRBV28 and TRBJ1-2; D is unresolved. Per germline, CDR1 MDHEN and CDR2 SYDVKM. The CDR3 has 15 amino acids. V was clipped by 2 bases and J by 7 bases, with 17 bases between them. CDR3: CASSLPPPHGSGYTF. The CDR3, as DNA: TGTGCCAGCAGTTTACCCCCGCCCCACGGATCTGGCTACACCTTC.